This TCR beta chain derives from a study of T cell repertoires in cytomegalovirus infection. On the study more broadly: Recently identified HLA-C-restricted CMV epitopes were among the peptides used. Both a matching HLA type and CMV infection were indicated by public TCR beta signatures. Notes on the study in general: Carriers of CMV and the relevant HLA type were discriminated by public TCR beta frequency.

Germline V gene data show CDR1 as SGHDT and CDR2 as YYEEEE. With 6 bases removed from V and 7 bases from J, the gap between germline ends came to 23 bases. The CDR3 sequence is 16 residues long. TCRdb processed the reads anew with MiXCR; each CDR3 protein has one entry. The sample holds some 590,000 distinct CDR3 sequences, 35% to 50% seen once. This clonotype was seen more than once but under ten times. No antigen is known for it. The chain combines TRBV5-6 with TRBJ2-1; D may be TRBD2 (6 bases). The input for sequencing was cultured PBMCs, taken from culture after CMV antigen stimulation. The source is a human donor in good health (CMV status not recorded). Some clones in this sample may be carry-over from other donors' samples. CDR3 in amino acids: CASTPIRDSRFNEQFF. DNA for the CDR3: TGTGCCAGCACCCCCATCCGGGACTCCCGATTTAATGAGCAGTTCTTC.